This T cell receptor (beta chain) derives from a study of identical twins. This clonotype has only a few counts. Its antigen is not known. The V and J ends lost 4 bases and 8 bases respectively, with 14 bases between them. Per the germline V gene, CDR1 is SGHKS and CDR2 is YYEKEE (reference sequence). CDR3 length: 13 residues. A template switching step contributed a universal primer site, while unique molecular identifiers were present in the cDNA. TCRdb reanalysed the 5' RACE reads using MiXCR and keeps one entry per CDR3 protein. The sample contains about 100,000 distinct CDR3 sequences, 4.5% to 6.5% of which appear only once. Study-wide points: Zero-insertion analyses were open to partial confounding by invariant MAIT and iNKT cells.

The sample consisted of memory T cells sorted from blood. The V and J genes are TRBV5-5 and TRBJ2-3, with D maybe TRBD2 (5 bases). This receptor was identified in a woman aged 50 to 65 in good health. The CDR3 loop reads CASSLQPEGTQYF. The CDR3, as DNA: TGTGCCAGCAGCCTCCAGCCTGAGGGTACGCAGTATTTT. Complete variable domain (other parts from reference TRBV5-5 and TRBJ2-3): DAGVTQSPTHLIKTRGQQVTLRCSPISGHKSVSWYQQVLGQGPQFIFQYYEKEERGRGNFPDRFSARQFPNYSSELNVNALLLGDSALYLCASSLQPEGTQYFGPGTRLTVL.